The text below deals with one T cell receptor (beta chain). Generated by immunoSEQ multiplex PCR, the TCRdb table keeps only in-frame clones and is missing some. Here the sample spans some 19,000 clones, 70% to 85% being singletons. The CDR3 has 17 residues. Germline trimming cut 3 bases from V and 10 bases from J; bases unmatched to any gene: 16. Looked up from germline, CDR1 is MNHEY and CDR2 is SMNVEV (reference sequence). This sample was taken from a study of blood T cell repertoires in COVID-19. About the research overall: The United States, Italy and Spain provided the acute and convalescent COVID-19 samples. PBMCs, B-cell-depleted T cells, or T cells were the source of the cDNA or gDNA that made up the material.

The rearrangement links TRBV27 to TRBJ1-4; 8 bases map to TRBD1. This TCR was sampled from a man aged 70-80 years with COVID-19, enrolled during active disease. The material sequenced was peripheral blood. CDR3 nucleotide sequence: TGTGCCAGCAGTTTGCAATTCTCGACAGGGGAATTTGGAAAACTGTTTTTT. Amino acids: CASSLQFSTGEFGKLFF.